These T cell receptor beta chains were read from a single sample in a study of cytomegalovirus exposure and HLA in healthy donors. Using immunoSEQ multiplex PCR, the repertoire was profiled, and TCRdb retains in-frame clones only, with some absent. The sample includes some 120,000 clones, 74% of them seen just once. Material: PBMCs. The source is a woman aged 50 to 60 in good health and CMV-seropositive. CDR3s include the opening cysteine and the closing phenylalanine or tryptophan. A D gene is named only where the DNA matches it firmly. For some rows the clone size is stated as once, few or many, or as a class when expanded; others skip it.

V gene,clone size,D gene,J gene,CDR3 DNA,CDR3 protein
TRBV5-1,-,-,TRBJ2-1,TGCGCCAGCAGCTTGGTTGCGGAGAGCTCCTACAATGAGCAGTTCTTC,CASSLVAESSYNEQFF
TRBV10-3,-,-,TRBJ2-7,TGTGCCATCAGTTCTCAGGGCGTCTCCTACGAGCAGTACTTC,CAISSQGVSYEQYF
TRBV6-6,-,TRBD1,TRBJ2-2,TGTGCCAGCAGTCCCCCGGGACAGGCGGGGACCGGGGAGCTGTTTTTT,CASSPPGQAGTGELFF
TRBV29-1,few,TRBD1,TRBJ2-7,TGCAGCGTTGGTACAGGGGGCATAGGAAAGCAGTACTTC,CSVGTGGIGKQYF
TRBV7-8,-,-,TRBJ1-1,TGTGCCAGCAGCCCGGACACTAACACTGAAGCTTTCTTT,CASSPDTNTEAFF
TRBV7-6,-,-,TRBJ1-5,TGTGCCAGCAGCTTAGCAGGACTTGCACGGCAGCCCCAGCATTTT,CASSLAGLARQPQHF
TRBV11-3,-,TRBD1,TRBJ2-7,TGTGCCAGCAGCCGACAGGGGGCCGCCTACGAGCAGTACTTC,CASSRQGAAYEQYF
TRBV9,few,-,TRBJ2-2,TGTGCCAGCAGCGTAGTCCTCACCGGGGAGCTGTTTTTT,CASSVVLTGELFF
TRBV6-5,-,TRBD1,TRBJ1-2,TGTGCCAGCAGTAGGGACAGCTATGGCTACACCTTC,CASSRDSYGYTF
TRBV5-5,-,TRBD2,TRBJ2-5,TGTGCCAGCAGCTACCATATTAGCGGGGGCGGGCATCAAGAGACCCAGTACTTC,CASSYHISGGGHQETQYF
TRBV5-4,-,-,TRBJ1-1,TGTGCCAGCAGCTTGGCCGGGAGGCCCACTGAAGCTTTCTTT,CASSLAGRPTEAFF
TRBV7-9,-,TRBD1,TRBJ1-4,TGTGCCAGCAGCCAAGACAGGGGGCTTACAACTAATGAAAAACTGTTTTTT,CASSQDRGLTTNEKLFF
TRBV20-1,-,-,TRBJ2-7,TGCAGTGTCTGCCGGGAAGACGAGCAGTACTTC,CSVCREDEQYF
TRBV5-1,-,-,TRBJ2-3,TGCGCCAGCAGGGCTCCTGAGGGCGGCACAGATACGCAGTATTTT,CASRAPEGGTDTQYF
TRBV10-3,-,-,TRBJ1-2,TGTGCCACCAGACAAGGCCCAGGGACTCGTGGCTACACCTTC,CATRQGPGTRGYTF
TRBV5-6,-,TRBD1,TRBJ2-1,TGTGCCAGCAGCTCGATGGACAGGGGGATGAATGAGCAGTTCTTC,CASSSMDRGMNEQFF
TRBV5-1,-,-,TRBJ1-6,TGCGCCAGCAGCTCCGGAGCGCCGGATTCACCCCTCCACTTT,CASSSGAPDSPLHF
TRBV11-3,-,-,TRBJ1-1,TGTGCCAGCAGCACCCGGGGTTTGAAAGCTTTCTTT,CASSTRGLKAFF
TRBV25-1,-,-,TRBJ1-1,TGTGCCAGCAGTGACCTCACTGAAGCTTTCTTT,CASSDLTEAFF
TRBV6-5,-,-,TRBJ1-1,TGTGCCAGCAGGCGGAAGTCAGGGACTGAAGCTTTCTTT,CASRRKSGTEAFF
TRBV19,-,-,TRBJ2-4,TGTGCCAGTAGTATCAGGGGCCAGATAGCCAAAAACATTCAGTACTTC,CASSIRGQIAKNIQYF
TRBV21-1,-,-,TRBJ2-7,TGTGCCAGCAACGGCAGGGATGAGCAGTACTTC,CASNGRDEQYF
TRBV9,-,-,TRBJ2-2,TGTGCCAGCAGCGTAGACCAGGTGGCCGGGGAGCTGTTTTTT,CASSVDQVAGELFF
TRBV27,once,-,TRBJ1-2,TGTGCCAGCAGTTACTTACAGGCCCCTGGTGGCTACACCTTC,CASSYLQAPGGYTF
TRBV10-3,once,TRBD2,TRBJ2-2,TGTGCCATCGGGGGTCGTAGCGGGACTTCGAACACCGGGGAGCTGTTTTTT,CAIGGRSGTSNTGELFF
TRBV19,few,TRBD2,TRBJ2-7,TGTGCCAGTAGTGGGAGCGGGGGGCCACCATACGAGCAGTACTTC,CASSGSGGPPYEQYF
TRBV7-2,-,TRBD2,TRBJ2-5,TGTGCCAGCAGCTTGAGACTAGCATCTGAGACCCAGTACTTC,CASSLRLASETQYF
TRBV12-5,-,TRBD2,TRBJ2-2,TGTGCTAGTGGTTTGAGATCCGGGACTAAAAACACCGGGGAGCTGTTTTTT,CASGLRSGTKNTGELFF
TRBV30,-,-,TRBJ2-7,TGTGCCTGGAGCCAGGGGGGAGCCTACGAGCAGTACTTC,CAWSQGGAYEQYF
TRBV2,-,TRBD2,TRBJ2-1,TGTGCCAGCCGCCCCTCTAGCGGGGGGGAAAGTGAGCAGTTCTTC,CASRPSSGGESEQFF
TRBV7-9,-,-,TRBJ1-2,TGTTCCAGCAGCCAGGGGAACTATGGCTACACCTTC,CSSSQGNYGYTF
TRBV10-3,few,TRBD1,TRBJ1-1,TGTGCCATCAGTGCCAGACAGGGGGATGGCACTGAAGCTTTCTTT,CAISARQGDGTEAFF
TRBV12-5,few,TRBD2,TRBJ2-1,TGTGCTAGTGTCCTGCGGGTTGGGACTAGCGGGTCGGGGCGCTACAATGAGCAGTTCTTC,CASVLRVGTSGSGRYNEQFF
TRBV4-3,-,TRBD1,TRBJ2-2,TGCGCCAGCAGCCAAGGCCAGGGGGCGCAAAACGGGGAGCTGTTTTTT,CASSQGQGAQNGELFF
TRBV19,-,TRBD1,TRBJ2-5,TGTGCCAGTAGTCGGGGACAGGGAAGGGAGACCCAGTACTTC,CASSRGQGRETQYF
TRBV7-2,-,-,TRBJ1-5,TGTGCCAGCAGCTCGTGGGGGGGTCAGAATCAGCCCCAGCATTTT,CASSSWGGQNQPQHF
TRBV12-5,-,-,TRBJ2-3,TGTGCTAGTGGTTCGGCTACTAGCAGAAGCACAGATACGCAGTATTTT,CASGSATSRSTDTQYF
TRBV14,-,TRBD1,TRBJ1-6,TGTGCCAGCAGCCCCCTGGACAGGGTTAATTCACCCCTCCACTTT,CASSPLDRVNSPLHF
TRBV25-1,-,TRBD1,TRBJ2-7,TGTGCCAGCAGTCGCTCCGACAGGGGATACGAGCAGTACTTC,CASSRSDRGYEQYF
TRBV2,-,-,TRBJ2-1,TGTGCCAGCAGTGTCGGAGGGCGAGGGTTGAATGAGCAGTTCTTC,CASSVGGRGLNEQFF
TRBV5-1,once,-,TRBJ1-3,TGCGCCAGCAGCTCCTCAGGACGGACTTCGGGAAACACCATATATTTT,CASSSSGRTSGNTIYF
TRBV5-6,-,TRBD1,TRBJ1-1,TGTGCCAGCAGCTCACAGGGGGCGCCATCAGGTGGAGCTTTCTTT,CASSSQGAPSGGAFF
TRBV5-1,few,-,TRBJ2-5,TGCGCCAGCAGCTTGTCAGGTCAAGAGACCCAGTACTTC,CASSLSGQETQYF
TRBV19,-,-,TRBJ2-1,TGTGCCAGTAGGAGGGAATCGGCCTCCAATGAGCAGTTCTTC,CASRRESASNEQFF
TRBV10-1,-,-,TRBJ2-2,TGCGCCAGCAGTGAGTGGCTCACCGGGGAGCTGTTTTTT,CASSEWLTGELFF
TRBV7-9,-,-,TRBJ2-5,TGTGCCAGCAGCTCCTCGGGCCAAGAGACCCAGTACTTC,CASSSSGQETQYF
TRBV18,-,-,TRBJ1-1,TGTCCCAGCTCACTGTCCACAGGGATGGACACTGAAGCTTTCTTT,CPSSLSTGMDTEAFF
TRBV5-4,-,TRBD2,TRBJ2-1,TGTGCCAGCAGCCAGAGACTAGCGGGGGGGCGGTTGATTGAGCAGTTCTTC,CASSQRLAGGRLIEQFF
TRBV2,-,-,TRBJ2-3,TGTGCCAGCAGACCCTACTTAACTACTAGCACAGATACGCAGTATTTT,CASRPYLTTSTDTQYF
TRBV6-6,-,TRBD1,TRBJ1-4,TGTGCCAGCAACCGACAGGGGGCTAATGAAAAACTGTTTTTT,CASNRQGANEKLFF
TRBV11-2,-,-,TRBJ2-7,TGTGCCAGCAGCCATCAGGGGAATTCCTACGAGCAGTACTTC,CASSHQGNSYEQYF
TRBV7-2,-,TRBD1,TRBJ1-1,TGTGCCAGCAGCTTTGACAGGGGGGTAGCTTTCTTT,CASSFDRGVAFF
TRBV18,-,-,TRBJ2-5,TGTGCCAGCTCTCGGGACCAAGAGACCCAGTACTTC,CASSRDQETQYF
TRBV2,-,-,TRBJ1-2,TGTGCCGGGGCAGGGATAATCGGCTATGGCTACACCTTC,CAGAGIIGYGYTF
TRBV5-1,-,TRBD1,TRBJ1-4,TGCGCCAGCAGCCCGGACCCTGGACAGGGTTTCGGTGAAAAACTGTTTTTT,CASSPDPGQGFGEKLFF